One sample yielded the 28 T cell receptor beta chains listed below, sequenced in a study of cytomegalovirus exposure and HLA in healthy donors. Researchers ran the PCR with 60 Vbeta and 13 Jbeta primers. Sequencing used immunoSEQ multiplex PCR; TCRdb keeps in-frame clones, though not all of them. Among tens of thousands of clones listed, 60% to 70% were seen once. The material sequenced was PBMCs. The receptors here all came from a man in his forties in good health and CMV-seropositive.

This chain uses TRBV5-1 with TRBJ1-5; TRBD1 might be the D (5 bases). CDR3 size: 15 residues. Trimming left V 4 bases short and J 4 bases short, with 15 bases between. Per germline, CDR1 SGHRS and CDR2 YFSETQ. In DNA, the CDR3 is TGCGCCAGCAGCCCTCAGGGAGGGGCGAATCAGCCCCAGCATTTT. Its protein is CASSPQGGANQPQHF.

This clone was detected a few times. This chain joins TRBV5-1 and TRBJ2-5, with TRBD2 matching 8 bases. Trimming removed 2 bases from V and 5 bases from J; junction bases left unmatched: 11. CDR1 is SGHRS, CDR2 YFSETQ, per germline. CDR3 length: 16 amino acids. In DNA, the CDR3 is TGCGCCAGCAGCTTTTCCCTAGCGGGCCGCGGGGAGACCCAGTACTTC. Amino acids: CASSFSLAGRGETQYF. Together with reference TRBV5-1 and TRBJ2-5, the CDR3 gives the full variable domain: KAGVTQTPRYLIKTRGQQVTLSCSPISGHRSVSWYQQTPGQGLQFLFEYFSETQRNKGNFPGRFSGRQFSNSRSEMNVSTLELGDSALYLCASSFSLAGRGETQYFGPGTRLLVL.

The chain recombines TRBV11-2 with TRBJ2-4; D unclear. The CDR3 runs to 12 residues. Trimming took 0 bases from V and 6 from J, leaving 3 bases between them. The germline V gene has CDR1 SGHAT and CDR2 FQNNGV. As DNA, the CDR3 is TGTGCCAGCAGCTTAGAGGCAAACATTCAGTACTTC. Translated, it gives CASSLEANIQYF.

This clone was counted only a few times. CDR3 residues: CAWGTGRPLFF. Written as DNA, the CDR3 is TGTGCCTGGGGAACAGGGCGGCCCTTGTTTTTT. The genes are TRBV30 and TRBJ1-4; maybe TRBD1 (6 bases). This CDR3 region has 11 residues. The germline CDR1 and CDR2 sequences are GTSNPN and SVGIG (reference sequence). V dropped 5 bases and J dropped 15 bases, with 16 bases sitting between them.

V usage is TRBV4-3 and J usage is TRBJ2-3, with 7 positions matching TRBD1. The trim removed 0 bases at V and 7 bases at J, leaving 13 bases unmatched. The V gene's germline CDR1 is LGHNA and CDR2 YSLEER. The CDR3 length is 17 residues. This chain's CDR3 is CASSQDRGTGTDNTQYF. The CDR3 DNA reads TGCGCCAGCAGCCAAGATCGGGGAACCGGGACAGACAATACGCAGTATTTT.

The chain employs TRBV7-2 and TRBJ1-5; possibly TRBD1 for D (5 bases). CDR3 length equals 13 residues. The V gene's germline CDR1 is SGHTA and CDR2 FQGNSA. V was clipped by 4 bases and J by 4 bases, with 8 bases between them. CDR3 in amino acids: CASSWTKNQPQHF. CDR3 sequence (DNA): TGTGCCAGCAGCTGGACAAAAAATCAGCCCCAGCATTTT.

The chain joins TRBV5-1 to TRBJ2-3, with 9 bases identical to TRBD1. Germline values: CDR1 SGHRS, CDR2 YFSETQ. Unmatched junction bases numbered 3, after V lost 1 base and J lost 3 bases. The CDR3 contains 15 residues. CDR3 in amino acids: CASSLTGGTTDTQYF. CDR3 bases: TGCGCCAGCAGCTTGACAGGGGGCACTACAGATACGCAGTATTTT.

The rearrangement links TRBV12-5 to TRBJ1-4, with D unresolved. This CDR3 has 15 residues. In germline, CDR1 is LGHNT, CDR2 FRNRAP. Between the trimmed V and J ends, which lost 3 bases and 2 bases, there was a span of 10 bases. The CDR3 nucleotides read TGTGCTAGTGGTTTAGACTCGGAGACTAATGAAAAACTGTTTTTT. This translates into CASGLDSETNEKLFF.

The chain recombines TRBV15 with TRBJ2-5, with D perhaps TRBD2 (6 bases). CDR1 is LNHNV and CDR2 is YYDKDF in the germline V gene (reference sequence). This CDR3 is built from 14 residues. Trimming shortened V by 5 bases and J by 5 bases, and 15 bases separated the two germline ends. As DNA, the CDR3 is TGTGCCACCAGCCGCAGTGGGACTTGGGAGACCCAGTACTTC. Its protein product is CATSRSGTWETQYF.

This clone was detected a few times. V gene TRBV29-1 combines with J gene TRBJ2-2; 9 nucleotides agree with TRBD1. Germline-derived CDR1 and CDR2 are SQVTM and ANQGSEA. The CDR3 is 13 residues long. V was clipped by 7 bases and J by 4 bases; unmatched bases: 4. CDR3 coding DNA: TGCAGCGCACAGACAGGGGGCACCGGGGAGCTGTTTTTT. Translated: CSAQTGGTGELFF.

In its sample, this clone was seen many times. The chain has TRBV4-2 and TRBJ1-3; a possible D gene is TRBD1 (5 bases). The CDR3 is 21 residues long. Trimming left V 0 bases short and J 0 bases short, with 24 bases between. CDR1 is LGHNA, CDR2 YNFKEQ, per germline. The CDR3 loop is CASSQERSTLGLLSSGNTIYF. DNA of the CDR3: TGTGCCAGCAGCCAAGAACGGTCCACCCTGGGACTGCTGAGCTCTGGAAACACCATATATTTT.

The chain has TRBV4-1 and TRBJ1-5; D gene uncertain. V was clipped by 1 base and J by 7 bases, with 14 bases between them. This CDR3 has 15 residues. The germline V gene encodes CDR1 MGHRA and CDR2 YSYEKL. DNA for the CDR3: TGCGCCAGCAGCCAAGTTCAGCCCATCGGGCAGCCCCAGCATTTT. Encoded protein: CASSQVQPIGQPQHF.

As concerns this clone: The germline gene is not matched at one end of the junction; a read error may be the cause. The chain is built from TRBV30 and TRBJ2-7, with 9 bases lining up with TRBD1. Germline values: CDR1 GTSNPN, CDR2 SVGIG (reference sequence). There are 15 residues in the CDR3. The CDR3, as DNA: TGTGCTTGGAGTTTTAAGGACAGGGGACTCTACGAGCAGTACTTC. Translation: CAWSFKDRGLYEQYF.

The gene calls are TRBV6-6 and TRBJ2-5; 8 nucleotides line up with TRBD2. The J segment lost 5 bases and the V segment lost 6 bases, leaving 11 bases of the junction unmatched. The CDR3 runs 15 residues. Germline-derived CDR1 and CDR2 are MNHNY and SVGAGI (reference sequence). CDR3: CASRRGAGAGETQYF. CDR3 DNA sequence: TGTGCCAGCAGGAGAGGAGCGGGAGCTGGGGAGACCCAGTACTTC.

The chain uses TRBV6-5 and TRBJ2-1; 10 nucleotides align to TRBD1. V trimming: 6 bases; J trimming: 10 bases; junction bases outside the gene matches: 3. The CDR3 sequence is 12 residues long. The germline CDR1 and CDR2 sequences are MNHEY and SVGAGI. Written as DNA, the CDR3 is TGTGCCAGCAGATCGGACAGGGGGGAGCAGTTCTTC. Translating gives CASRSDRGEQFF.

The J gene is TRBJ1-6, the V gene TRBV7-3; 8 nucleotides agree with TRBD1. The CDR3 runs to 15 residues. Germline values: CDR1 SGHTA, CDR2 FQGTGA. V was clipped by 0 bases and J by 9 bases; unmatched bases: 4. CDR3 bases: TGTGCCAGCAGCTTAACAGCCAGGGGGCGTTCACCCCTCCACTTT. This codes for CASSLTARGRSPLHF.

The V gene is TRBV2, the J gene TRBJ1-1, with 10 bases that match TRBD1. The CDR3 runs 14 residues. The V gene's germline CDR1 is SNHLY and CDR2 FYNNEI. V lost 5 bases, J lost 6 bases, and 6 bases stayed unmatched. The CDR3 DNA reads TGTGCCAGCAGTATCCGGACAGGGGGTTCTGAAGCTTTCTTT. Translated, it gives CASSIRTGGSEAFF.

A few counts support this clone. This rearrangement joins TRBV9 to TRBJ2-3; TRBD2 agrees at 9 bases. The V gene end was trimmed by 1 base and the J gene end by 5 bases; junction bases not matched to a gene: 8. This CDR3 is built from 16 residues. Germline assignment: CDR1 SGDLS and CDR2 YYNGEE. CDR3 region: CASSVRAGGPVDTQYF. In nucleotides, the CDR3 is TGTGCCAGCAGCGTAAGGGCGGGGGGGCCAGTAGATACGCAGTATTTT.

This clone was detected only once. The CDR3 bases are TGTGCCAGCCAAGGGGCAGGGGGGCACGAGCAGTACTTC. Amino acid sequence: CASQGAGGHEQYF. The chain links TRBV7-9 to TRBJ2-7, with a tentative D call TRBD1 (7 bases). Germline-derived CDR1 and CDR2 are SEHNR and FQNEAQ (reference sequence). This CDR3 spans 13 amino acids. V was trimmed by 8 bases and J by 5 bases, leaving 16 bases between them.

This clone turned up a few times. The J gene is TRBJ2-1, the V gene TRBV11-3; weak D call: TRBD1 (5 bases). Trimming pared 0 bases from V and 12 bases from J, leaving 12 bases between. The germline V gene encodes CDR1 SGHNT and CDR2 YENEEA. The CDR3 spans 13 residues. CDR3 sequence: CASSLDGRDRQFF. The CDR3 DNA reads TGTGCCAGCAGCTTAGATGGCCGAGACAGGCAGTTCTTC. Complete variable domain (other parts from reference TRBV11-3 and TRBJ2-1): EAGVVQSPRYKIIEKKQPVAFWCNPISGHNTLYWYLQNLGQGPELLIRYENEEAVDDSQLPKDRFSAERLKGVDSTLKIQPAELGDSAVYLCASSLDGRDRQFFGPGTRLTVL.

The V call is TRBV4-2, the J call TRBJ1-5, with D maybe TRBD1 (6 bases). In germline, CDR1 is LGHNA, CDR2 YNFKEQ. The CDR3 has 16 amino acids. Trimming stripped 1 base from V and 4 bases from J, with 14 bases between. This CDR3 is CASSQGNRVENQPQHF. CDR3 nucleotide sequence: TGTGCCAGCAGCCAAGGAAACAGGGTAGAGAATCAGCCCCAGCATTTT.

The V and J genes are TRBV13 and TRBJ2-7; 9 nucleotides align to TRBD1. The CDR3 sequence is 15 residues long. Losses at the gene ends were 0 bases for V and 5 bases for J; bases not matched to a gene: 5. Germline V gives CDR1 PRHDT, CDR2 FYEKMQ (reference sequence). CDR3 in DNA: TGTGCCAGCAGCTTAGGTCAGACAGGGGGGAACGAGCAGTACTTC. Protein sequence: CASSLGQTGGNEQYF. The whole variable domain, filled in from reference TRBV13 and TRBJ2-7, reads AAGVIQSPRHLIKEKRETATLKCYPIPRHDTVYWYQQGPGQDPQFLISFYEKMQSDKGSIPDRFSAQQFSDYHSELNMSSLELGDSALYFCASSLGQTGGNEQYFGPGTRLTVT.

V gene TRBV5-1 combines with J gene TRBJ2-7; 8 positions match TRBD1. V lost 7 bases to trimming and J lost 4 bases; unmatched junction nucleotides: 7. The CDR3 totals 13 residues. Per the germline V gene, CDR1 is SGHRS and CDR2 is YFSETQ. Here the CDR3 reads CASSGQGVYEQYF. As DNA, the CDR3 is TGCGCCAGCTCCGGACAGGGAGTATACGAGCAGTACTTC.

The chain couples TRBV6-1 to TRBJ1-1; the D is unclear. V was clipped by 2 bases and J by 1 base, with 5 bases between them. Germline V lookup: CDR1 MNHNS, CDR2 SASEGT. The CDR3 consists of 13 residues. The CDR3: CASSENTNTEAFF. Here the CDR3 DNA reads TGTGCCAGCAGTGAAAACACGAACACTGAAGCTTTCTTT.

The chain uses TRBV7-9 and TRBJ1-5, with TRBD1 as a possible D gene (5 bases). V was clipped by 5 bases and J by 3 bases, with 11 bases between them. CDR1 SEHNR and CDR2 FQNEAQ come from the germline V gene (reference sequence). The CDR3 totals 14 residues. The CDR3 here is CASSTDSNNQPQHF. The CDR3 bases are TGTGCCAGCAGCACCGACAGTAACAATCAGCCCCAGCATTTT.

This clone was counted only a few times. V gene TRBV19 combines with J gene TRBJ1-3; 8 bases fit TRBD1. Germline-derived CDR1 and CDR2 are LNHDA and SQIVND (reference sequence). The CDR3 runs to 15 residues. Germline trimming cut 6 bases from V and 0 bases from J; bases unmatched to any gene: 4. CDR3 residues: CASSPQGGSGNTIYF. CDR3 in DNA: TGTGCCAGTAGCCCACAGGGGGGCTCTGGAAACACCATATATTTT.

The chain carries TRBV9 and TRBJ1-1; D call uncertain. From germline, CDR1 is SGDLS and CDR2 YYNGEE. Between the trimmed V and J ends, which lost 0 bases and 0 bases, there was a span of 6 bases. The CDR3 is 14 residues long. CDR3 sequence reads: CASSVGDMNTEAFF. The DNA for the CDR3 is TGTGCCAGCAGCGTAGGAGATATGAACACTGAAGCTTTCTTT.

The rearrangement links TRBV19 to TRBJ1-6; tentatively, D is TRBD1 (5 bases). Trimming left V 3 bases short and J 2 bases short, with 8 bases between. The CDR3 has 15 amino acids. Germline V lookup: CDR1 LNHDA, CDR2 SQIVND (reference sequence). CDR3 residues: CASSMGPAYNSPLHF. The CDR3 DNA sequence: TGTGCCAGTAGTATGGGGCCAGCCTATAATTCACCCCTCCACTTT.